This T cell receptor (beta chain) was identified in a study of cytomegalovirus exposure and HLA in healthy donors. Study-wide findings and caveats: Most of the TCR beta V segments (in an earlier analysis) were productive either about 87% or about 30% of the time. The authors enumerated over 150 TCR beta chains as linked to cytomegalovirus.

As to this clone: Its antigen is as yet unknown.

The PCR made use of 60 Vbeta and 13 Jbeta primers. Libraries were prepared by immunoSEQ multiplex PCR; TCRdb keeps only in-frame clonotypes and omits some of them. This repertoire shows more than 95,000 clones, 65% to 80% found once; its top ten account for 10%. Trimming removed 4 bases from V and 3 bases from J; junction bases left unmatched: 1. The CDR3 consists of 12 residues. Germline lookup yields CDR1 SGHRS and CDR2 YFSETQ. Sequencing was carried out using PBMCs. This rearrangement joins TRBV5-1 to TRBJ2-7; 7 bases line up with TRBD1. The TCR comes from a woman between 18 and 30 years old in good health and CMV-seropositive. The CDR3 reads CASSRDSYEQYF. The CDR3 DNA follows: TGCGCCAGCAGCCGGGACAGCTACGAGCAGTACTTC.